The clone carrying this T cell receptor (beta chain) was counted between two and nine times. What it binds is unknown. The CDR3 spans 13 residues. Looked up from germline, CDR1 is SEHNR and CDR2 is FQNEAQ (reference sequence). Between the trimmed V and J ends, which lost 5 bases and 8 bases, there was a span of 15 bases. The data are from a study of CD8+ T cells in alopecia areata. Study overall: Treated patients took oral tofacitinib at 5 to 10 mg twice daily. Study conclusions and caveats: With just one nonresponder, it is still uncertain whether baseline CD8+ expansion relates to response. Throughout tofacitinib, many expanded lesional clones continued to persist in scalp and blood. There were also resident alphabeta T cells of normal skin sequenced in scalp samples.

Treatment specified: oral pan-JAK inhibitor, 5-10 mg twice daily. Once RNA had been extracted, it was reverse transcribed into cDNA to act as the sequencing template. Produced via immunoSEQ multiplex PCR; TCRdb's table is partial and in-frame only. The sample has more than 150,000 clones, roughly half seen once. The source of this sequence is a human donor with alopecia areata. This material consisted of CD8+ T cells sorted from blood, taken around week 53, from a patient treated with tofacitinib. The V and J genes are TRBV7-9 and TRBJ1-2; D ambiguous. The CDR3 nucleotides are TGTGCCAGCAGCGCCAGAGGATACAGCGGCTACACCTTC. Its translation is CASSARGYSGYTF.